The 9 T cell receptor beta chains below were found in one sample sequenced in a study of T cell responses to AZD1222 COVID-19 vaccine. Here immunoSEQ multiplex PCR was the method, and the copy in TCRdb shows in-frame clones only, minus some. The sample lists 120,000 to 150,000 clones; around 90% were seen once. This specimen was peripheral blood, taken 28 days after the second AZD1222 dose. The origin of the receptors is an adult who received the AZD1222 COVID-19 vaccine.

The genes are TRBV6-5 and TRBJ2-7; TRBD2 aligns across 9 bases. The germline V gene encodes CDR1 MNHEY and CDR2 SVGAGI. This CDR3 comprises 15 residues. V lost 10 bases to trimming and J lost 4 bases; unmatched junction nucleotides: 14. CDR3 DNA sequence: TGTGCCACCAAGGGGTTTAGCGGGAGCAGGTACGAGCAGTACTTC. Translated, it gives CATKGFSGSRYEQYF.

The chain links TRBV2 to TRBJ2-1; D is unclear. Trimming cost V 6 bases and J 9 bases, with 18 bases left between them. The germline CDR1 and CDR2 sequences are SNHLY and FYNNEI. CDR3 length: 14 amino acids. The CDR3 bases are TGTGCCAGCAGGGCCCTTCTCGGTGGTGGTGAGCAGTTCTTC. Amino acids: CASRALLGGGEQFF.

The chain combines TRBV2 with TRBJ1-1; D might be TRBD1 (5 bases). The germline V gene has CDR1 SNHLY and CDR2 FYNNEI. V was trimmed by 8 bases and J by 7 bases, leaving 11 bases between them. The CDR3 length is 11 residues. CDR3 in DNA: TGTGCCAGCTCACAGGCCCTTGAAGCTTTCTTT. Translating it yields CASSQALEAFF.

V and J are TRBV2 and TRBJ1-2; a weak D match, TRBD1 (5 bases). The CDR3 is made up of 14 amino acids. Germline V lookup: CDR1 SNHLY, CDR2 FYNNEI. The V end was cut by 7 bases, the J end by 3 bases, with 15 bases between. This CDR3 reads CASMRMGDYYGYTF. The CDR3 DNA follows: TGTGCCAGCATGAGGATGGGGGACTACTATGGCTACACCTTC.

CDR3 in DNA: TGTGCCAGCAGCTCCCCCACACGACGGGGAGACCAAGCTTTCTTT. Translated: CASSSPTRRGDQAFF. The chain employs TRBV7-3 and TRBJ1-1; D gene uncertain. V lost 4 bases, J lost 9 bases, and 21 bases lay in between. The CDR3 is made up of 15 amino acids. The germline gives CDR1 SGHTA, CDR2 FQGTGA.

This rearrangement joins TRBV30 to TRBJ1-5; 7 bases agree with TRBD1. The CDR3 loop spans 13 amino acids. Unmatched junction bases numbered 3, after V lost 1 base and J lost 6 bases. The germline V gene encodes CDR1 GTSNPN and CDR2 SVGIG (reference sequence). This CDR3 is CAWSGGGLQPQHF. The CDR3 DNA follows: TGTGCCTGGAGTGGAGGGGGCCTTCAGCCCCAGCATTTT.

The chain joins TRBV19 to TRBJ2-5, with D tentatively TRBD1 or TRBD2 (5 bases each). The CDR3 length is 17 residues. CDR1 LNHDA and CDR2 SQIVND come from the germline V gene (reference sequence). V shed 3 bases and J shed 4 bases, with 21 bases lying between them. The CDR3 protein is CASSMAPGTAGRETQYF. In DNA, the CDR3 is TGTGCCAGTAGTATGGCCCCTGGGACCGCCGGCAGAGAGACCCAGTACTTC. Filled out from reference TRBV19 and TRBJ2-5, the complete variable domain reads DGGITQSPKYLFRKEGQNVTLSCEQNLNHDAMYWYRQDPGQGLRLIYYSQIVNDFQKGDIAEGYSVSREKKESFPLTVTSAQKNPTAFYLCASSMAPGTAGRETQYFGPGTRLLVL.

The chain has TRBV5-1 and TRBJ2-7, with D possibly TRBD2 on 5 matching bases. Germline-derived CDR1 and CDR2 are SGHRS and YFSETQ. V was clipped by 0 bases and J by 3 bases, with 13 bases between them. This CDR3 comprises 15 residues. The CDR3 nucleotides read TGCGCCAGCAGCTTGGTGGACTTACCTATCTACGAGCAGTACTTC. This encodes CASSLVDLPIYEQYF. Drawing the rest from reference TRBV5-1 and TRBJ2-7, the complete variable domain is KAGVTQTPRYLIKTRGQQVTLSCSPISGHRSVSWYQQTPGQGLQFLFEYFSETQRNKGNFPGRFSGRQFSNSRSEMNVSTLELGDSALYLCASSLVDLPIYEQYFGPGTRLTVT.

J is TRBJ2-3 and V is TRBV4-2; 16 bases fit TRBD2. Germline lookup yields CDR1 LGHNA and CDR2 YNFKEQ. The CDR3 is made up of 16 amino acids. The J segment lost 4 bases and the V segment lost 4 bases, leaving 2 bases of the junction unmatched. CDR3 amino acids: CASSRGTSGRADTQYF. The CDR3 coding sequence is TGTGCCAGCAGCCGCGGGACTAGCGGGAGGGCAGATACGCAGTATTTT.